This T cell receptor beta chain was obtained from a study of blood T cell repertoires in COVID-19. Recruited during active infection, patients (from Seattle) were subsequently followed longitudinally. With 6 bases clipped from V and 6 bases from J, the junction kept 4 bases outside the gene matches. CDR1 and CDR2 (germline): SQVTM, ANQGSEA. CDR3 length equals 13 residues. In the original processing: Amplification from reference gene primers served as the basis for estimated nucleated cell counts. Profiling relied on immunoSEQ multiplex PCR, and the TCRdb table lists in-frame clones only, not all of them. V and J calls and clone size are copied from that table; D and trimming were computed from the DNA. The sample has 450,000 or so clones, about 91% seen once.

The gene calls are TRBV29-1 and TRBJ1-4; 10 nucleotides agree with TRBD1. The sample taken for sequencing was peripheral blood. The TCR was taken from a woman aged 40-49 years with COVID-19, enrolled during active disease. This chain's CDR3 is CSVFDRGHEKLFF. The CDR3 nucleotides are TGCAGCGTCTTTGACAGGGGGCATGAAAAACTGTTTTTT. Full variable domain (missing parts from reference TRBV29-1 and TRBJ1-4): SAVISQKPSRDICQRGTSLTIQCQVDSQVTMMFWYRQQPGQSLTLIATANQGSEATYESGFVIDKFPISRPNLTFSTLTVSNMSPEDSSIYLCSVFDRGHEKLFFGSGTQLSVL.